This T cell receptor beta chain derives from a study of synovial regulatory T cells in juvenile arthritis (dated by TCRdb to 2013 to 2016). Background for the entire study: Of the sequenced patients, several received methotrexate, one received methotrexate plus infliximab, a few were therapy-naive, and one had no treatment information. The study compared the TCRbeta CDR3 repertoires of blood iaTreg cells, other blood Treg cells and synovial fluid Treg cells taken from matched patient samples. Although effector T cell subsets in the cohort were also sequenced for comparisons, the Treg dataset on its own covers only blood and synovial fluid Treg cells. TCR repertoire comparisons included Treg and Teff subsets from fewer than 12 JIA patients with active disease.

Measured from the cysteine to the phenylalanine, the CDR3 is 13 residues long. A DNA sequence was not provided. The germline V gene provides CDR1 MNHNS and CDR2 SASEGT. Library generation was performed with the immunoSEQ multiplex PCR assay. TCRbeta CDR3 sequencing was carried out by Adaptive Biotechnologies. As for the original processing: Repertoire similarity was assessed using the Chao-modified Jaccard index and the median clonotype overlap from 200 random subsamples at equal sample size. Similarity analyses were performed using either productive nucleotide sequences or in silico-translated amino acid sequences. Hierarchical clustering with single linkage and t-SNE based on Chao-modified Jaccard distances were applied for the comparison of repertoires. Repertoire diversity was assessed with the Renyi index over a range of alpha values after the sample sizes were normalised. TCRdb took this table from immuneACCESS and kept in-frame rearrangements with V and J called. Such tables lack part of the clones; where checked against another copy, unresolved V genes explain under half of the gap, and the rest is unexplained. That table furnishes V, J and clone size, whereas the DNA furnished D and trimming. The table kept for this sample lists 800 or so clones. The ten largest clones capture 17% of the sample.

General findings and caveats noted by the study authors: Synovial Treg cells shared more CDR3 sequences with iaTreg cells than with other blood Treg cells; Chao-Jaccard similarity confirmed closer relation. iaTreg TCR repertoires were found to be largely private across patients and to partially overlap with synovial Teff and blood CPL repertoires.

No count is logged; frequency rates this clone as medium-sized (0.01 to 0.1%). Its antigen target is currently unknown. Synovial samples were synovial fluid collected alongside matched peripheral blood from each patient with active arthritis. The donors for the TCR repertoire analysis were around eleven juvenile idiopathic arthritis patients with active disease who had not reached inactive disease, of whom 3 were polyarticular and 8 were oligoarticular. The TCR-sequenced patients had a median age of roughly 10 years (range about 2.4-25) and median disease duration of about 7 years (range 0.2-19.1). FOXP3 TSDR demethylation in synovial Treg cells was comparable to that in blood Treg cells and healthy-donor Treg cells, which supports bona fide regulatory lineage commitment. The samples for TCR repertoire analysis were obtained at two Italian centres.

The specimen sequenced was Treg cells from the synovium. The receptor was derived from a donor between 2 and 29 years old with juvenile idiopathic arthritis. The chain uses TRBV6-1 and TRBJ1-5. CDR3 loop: CASIRSGGQPQHF.